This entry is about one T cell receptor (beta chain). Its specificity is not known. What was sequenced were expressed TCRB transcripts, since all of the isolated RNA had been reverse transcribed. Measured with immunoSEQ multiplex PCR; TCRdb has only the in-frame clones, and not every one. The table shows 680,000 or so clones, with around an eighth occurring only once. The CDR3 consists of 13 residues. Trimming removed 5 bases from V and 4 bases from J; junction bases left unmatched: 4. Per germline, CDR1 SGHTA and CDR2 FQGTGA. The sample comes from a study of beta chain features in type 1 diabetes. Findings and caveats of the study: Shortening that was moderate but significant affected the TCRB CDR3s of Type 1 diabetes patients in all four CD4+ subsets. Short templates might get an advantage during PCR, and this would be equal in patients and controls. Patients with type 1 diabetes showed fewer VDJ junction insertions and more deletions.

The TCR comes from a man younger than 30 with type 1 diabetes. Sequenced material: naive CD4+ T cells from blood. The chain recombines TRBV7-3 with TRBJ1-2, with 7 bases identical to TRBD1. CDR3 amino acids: CASSPRQGYGYTF. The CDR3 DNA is TGTGCCAGCAGCCCTCGACAGGGCTATGGCTACACCTTC.